The rows below give T cell receptor beta chains drawn from one sample of a study of early T cells in non-severe SARS-CoV-2 infection. MiXCR, applied by TCRdb to the 5' RACE reads, yields one record per CDR3 protein. Among some 19,000 distinct CDR3 sequences listed, roughly 4.3% were seen once. The sample comprised whole blood. Every receptor here comes from an adult who was a healthcare worker with PCR-confirmed SARS-CoV-2 infection or an uninfected control (not recorded which). Both conserved end residues are part of each CDR3. The D gene is left open where the match is weak. Clone size is shown for a subset of rows, as once, few, many or a class of expanded clone.

CDR3 DNA: TGTGCCAGCAGTCATAGCGGGGCAAAAGAGACCCAGTACTTC; CDR3 protein: CASSHSGAKETQYF; clone size: many; J gene: TRBJ2-5; D gene: -; V gene: TRBV21-1
CDR3 DNA: TGCAGCGTTTCCAGGGGGCGCGATGGCTACACCTTC; CDR3 protein: CSVSRGRDGYTF; clone size: many; J gene: TRBJ1-2; D gene: TRBD1; V gene: TRBV29-1
CDR3 DNA: TGTGCCAGCAGCTTGGGGATGGTAGGTGGTTATAGCAATCAGCCCCAGCATTTT; CDR3 protein: CASSLGMVGGYSNQPQHF; clone size: few; J gene: TRBJ1-5; D gene: -; V gene: TRBV5-5
CDR3 DNA: TGTGCCAGCAGCCCGGGGGGAAGGGCGCGGGAGCAGTTCTTC; CDR3 protein: CASSPGGRAREQFF; clone size: many; J gene: TRBJ2-1; D gene: TRBD2; V gene: TRBV7-3
CDR3 DNA: TGTGCCAGCAGTGGGATTGAGACAGGGGAAACCGGGGAGCTGTTTTTT; CDR3 protein: CASSGIETGETGELFF; clone size: few; J gene: TRBJ2-2; D gene: TRBD1; V gene: TRBV25-1
CDR3 DNA: TGTGCCAGCAGCTCTGGGGCAGTTTATAGCAATCAGCCCCAGCATTTT; CDR3 protein: CASSSGAVYSNQPQHF; clone size: -; J gene: TRBJ1-5; D gene: -; V gene: TRBV7-8
CDR3 DNA: TGTGCCAGCAGCTTCGGAACGAGGCCAGAGACCCAGTACTTC; CDR3 protein: CASSFGTRPETQYF; clone size: many; J gene: TRBJ2-5; D gene: -; V gene: TRBV5-4
CDR3 DNA: TGTGCCAGCTGGTTCTCCCGGGAGGCAGAGACCCAGTACTTC; CDR3 protein: CASWFSREAETQYF; clone size: -; J gene: TRBJ2-5; D gene: TRBD2; V gene: TRBV2
CDR3 DNA: TGTGCCAGCAGTTACACTAGCGGGGGTGCTCCTGGGGCCAACGTCCTGACTTTC; CDR3 protein: CASSYTSGGAPGANVLTF; clone size: many; J gene: TRBJ2-6; D gene: TRBD2; V gene: TRBV6-5
CDR3 DNA: TGTGCCAGCAGCCAGCGGTTGGGGGAGGGCACTGAAGCTTTCTTT; CDR3 protein: CASSQRLGEGTEAFF; clone size: many; J gene: TRBJ1-1; D gene: -; V gene: TRBV7-2
CDR3 DNA: TGTGCCACCCTCACCACAGATACGCAGTATTTT; CDR3 protein: CATLTTDTQYF; clone size: many; J gene: TRBJ2-3; D gene: -; V gene: TRBV12-3/TRBV12-4
CDR3 DNA: TGTGCCAGCAGCCACGCCACTACAGGGGGCGCGGACGAGCAGTACTTC; CDR3 protein: CASSHATTGGADEQYF; clone size: many; J gene: TRBJ2-7; D gene: TRBD1; V gene: TRBV4-2
CDR3 DNA: TGTGCCAGCAGTTTATCATCAGGGGGCGCGTACACTGAAGCTTTCTTT; CDR3 protein: CASSLSSGGAYTEAFF; clone size: many; J gene: TRBJ1-1; D gene: TRBD1; V gene: TRBV27
CDR3 DNA: TGTGCCAGCAGTTTAAGTCGCGCCTCCTACGAGCAGTACTTC; CDR3 protein: CASSLSRASYEQYF; clone size: many; J gene: TRBJ2-7; D gene: -; V gene: TRBV27
CDR3 DNA: TGCGCCAGCAGCTTCGCCCCGGGGGCGAGCGGCAATCAGCCCCAGCATTTT; CDR3 protein: CASSFAPGASGNQPQHF; clone size: many; J gene: TRBJ1-5; D gene: -; V gene: TRBV5-1
CDR3 DNA: TGTGCCAGCAGCCGAGGACTAGCGGGGCCGTACTTC; CDR3 protein: CASSRGLAGPYF; clone size: -; J gene: TRBJ2-7; D gene: TRBD2; V gene: TRBV7-2